Below are 29 T cell receptor beta chains sequenced from a single sample in a study of CD8 T cells in Susac syndrome. When the RNA was reverse transcribed, random hexamers were used with an input of roughly 0.45 to 1 ug. From the immunoSEQ multiplex PCR reads, TCRdb called clonotypes with MiXCR, one entry per CDR3 protein. The sample has under 200,000 distinct CDR3 sequences, 90% to 95% seen once. The material sequenced was CD4+ T cells from PBMCs. These receptors came from a human donor in good health.

This clonotype has just one count. This rearrangement joins TRBV11-1 to TRBJ2-3, with D uncertain. V gave up 5 bases and J gave up 1 base, with 4 bases separating them. In germline, CDR1 is SGHAT, CDR2 FQDESV (reference sequence). This CDR3 is built from 12 residues. The chain's CDR3 is CASSRRTDTQYF. As DNA, the CDR3 is TGTGCCAGCAGCCGCCGCACAGATACGCAGTATTTT.

V and J are TRBV20-1 and TRBJ2-7; 8 bases fit TRBD2. V lost 7 bases and J lost 5; bases outside the gene matches: 1. CDR3 length equals 10 residues. Per germline, CDR1 DFQATT and CDR2 SNEGSKA (reference sequence). The CDR3 region is CSGRGDEQYF. CDR3 in DNA: TGCAGTGGGCGGGGGGACGAGCAGTACTTC.

V is TRBV5-4 and J is TRBJ2-3; a possible D gene is TRBD1 (6 bases). The CDR3 is 15 residues long. The V end lost 3 bases, the J end lost 2 bases, and 13 bases lay between the germline ends. Germline V CDR1 and CDR2: SGHNT, YYREEE (reference sequence). For the CDR3, the DNA is TGTGCCAGCAGCTCCCGACAGGAGATCACAGATACGCAGTATTTT. Translated: CASSSRQEITDTQYF.

The chain uses TRBV12-3 or TRBV12-4 and TRBJ1-5; possibly TRBD1 for D (6 bases). The CDR3 is made up of 15 amino acids. Trimming took 4 bases from V and 5 from J, leaving 15 bases between them. In nucleotides, the CDR3 is TGTGCCAGCAGTTGGGAGGGGGGACGGTATCAGCCCCAGCATTTT. Translating gives CASSWEGGRYQPQHF.

This clonotype has just one count. As DNA, the CDR3 is TGCAGTGCTAGAGGTCGTGGGGGTACCGGGGCCAACGTCCTGACTTTC. Protein: CSARGRGGTGANVLTF. J is TRBJ2-6 and V is TRBV20-1, with D perhaps given as TRBD1 or TRBD2 (5 bases each). The germline CDR1 and CDR2 sequences are DFQATT and SNEGSKA (reference sequence). The CDR3 is made up of 16 amino acids. V shed 1 base and J shed 4 bases, with 14 bases lying between them.

Concerning this clonotype: At one of its ends the junction is not consistent with the germline gene, which may arise from a read error. The chain uses TRBV7-7 and TRBJ2-5; 8 bases fit TRBD2. The CDR3 extends over 14 amino acids. Per the germline V gene, CDR1 is SSHAT and CDR2 is FNYEAQ (reference sequence). The CDR3 spells CASSPSGRAETQYF. The CDR3, as DNA: TGTGCTAGCAGCCCTAGCGGGCGGGCAGAGACCCAGTACTTC.

The chain couples TRBV6-1 to TRBJ1-2; 10 bases fit TRBD1. J was trimmed by 5 bases and V by 6 bases; bases with no gene match: 12. This CDR3 has 16 amino acids. CDR1 MNHNS and CDR2 SASEGT come from the germline V gene. The CDR3 sequence is CASRFLTGGEVYGYTF. CDR3 nucleotide sequence: TGTGCCAGCAGATTCTTGACAGGGGGCGAAGTTTATGGCTACACCTTC.

This sequence joins TRBV6-2 or TRBV6-3 and TRBJ2-3; 9 nucleotides align to TRBD2. CDR1 and CDR2 from the germline V gene are MNHEY and SVGEGT. Losses at the gene ends were 6 bases for V and 0 bases for J; bases not matched to a gene: 7. The CDR3 is 16 residues long. CDR3 in DNA: TGTGCCAGCAGACTTCTGGGGACTAGCAGCACAGATACGCAGTATTTT. Amino acids: CASRLLGTSSTDTQYF.

The chain combines TRBV7-9 with TRBJ1-1, with D perhaps TRBD1 (6 bases). V lost 3 bases, J lost 0 bases, and 11 bases lay in between. CDR1 is SEHNR and CDR2 is FQNEAQ in the germline V gene (reference sequence). This CDR3 has 15 residues. The CDR3 DNA reads as TGTGCCAGCAGCTTCGGGGGCACCATGAACACTGAAGCTTTCTTT. This gives the protein CASSFGGTMNTEAFF.

The gene calls are TRBV29-1 and TRBJ2-5; the D gene is possibly TRBD1 (6 bases). CDR3 length equals 13 residues. CDR1 SQVTM and CDR2 ANQGSEA come from the germline V gene. The V end lost 5 bases, the J end lost 3 bases, and 13 bases lay between the germline ends. CDR3 sequence: CSVPDRPKETQYF. In nucleotides, the CDR3 is TGCAGCGTTCCCGACAGGCCGAAAGAGACCCAGTACTTC.

A single count supports this clonotype. The chain couples TRBV9 to TRBJ1-6; the match to TRBD1 covers 7 bases. Unmatched junction bases numbered 3, after V lost 0 bases and J lost 6 bases. CDR3 size: 15 residues. CDR1 is SGDLS and CDR2 is YYNGEE in the germline V gene. The CDR3 bases are TGTGCCAGCAGCGTAGAGGGACAGACTAATTCACCCCTCCACTTT. Translating it yields CASSVEGQTNSPLHF.

The chain couples TRBV5-6 to TRBJ1-2; D is possibly TRBD1 (5 bases). Germline V gene sequence: CDR1 SGHDT, CDR2 YYEEEE. The CDR3 spans 11 residues. Trimming pared 4 bases from V and 7 bases from J, leaving 8 bases between. The CDR3 region has the DNA TGTGCCAGCAGCCAGGGTGGTGGCTACACCTTC. This encodes CASSQGGGYTF.

The DNA for the CDR3 is TGTGCCAGCAGCGCATCAGGGGTGACTAATGAAAAACTGTTTTTT. This sequence encodes CASSASGVTNEKLFF. This chain joins TRBV7-8 and TRBJ1-4; perhaps TRBD1 as D (6 bases). This CDR3 has 15 residues. V was pared by 5 bases and J by 2 bases, with 12 bases between. From germline, CDR1 is SGHVS and CDR2 FQNEAQ.

The rearrangement links TRBV4-3 to TRBJ1-4, with D uncertain. In germline, CDR1 is LGHNA, CDR2 YSLEER. CDR3 length equals 14 residues. Trimming took off 0 bases at V and 4 bases at J, with 6 bases between the two ends. The CDR3 coding sequence is TGCGCCAGCAGCCAAGAATCGGTTAATGAAAAACTGTTTTTT. Translation gives CASSQESVNEKLFF.

V is TRBV12-3 or TRBV12-4 and J is TRBJ1-5; no clear D. Trimming stripped 5 bases from V and 3 bases from J, with 11 bases between. CDR3 size: 14 residues. The CDR3 spells CASSGRGDNQPQHF. Here the CDR3 DNA reads TGTGCCAGCAGTGGGCGGGGTGACAATCAGCCCCAGCATTTT.

This clonotype was seen only once. Sequence at one end of the junction differs from germline and may be a read error. V gene TRBV7-7 combines with J gene TRBJ2-1; D might be TRBD1 (6 bases). The CDR3 runs to 15 residues. Germline V CDR1 and CDR2: SSHAT, FNYEAQ (reference sequence). CDR3 protein: CASSLDPGTNNEQFF. CDR3 DNA: TGTGCTAGCAGCTTGGACCCCGGGACAAATAATGAGCAGTTCTTC.

The chain is built from TRBV20-1 and TRBJ1-3; D is undetermined. The CDR3 covers 14 residues. Germline V gene data show CDR1 as DFQATT and CDR2 as SNEGSKA (reference sequence). V was clipped by 3 bases and J by 0 bases, with 9 bases between them. The CDR3, as DNA: TGCAGTGCTAGTGTTGTGAACTCTGGAAACACCATATATTTT. Protein sequence: CSASVVNSGNTIYF.

This clonotype was seen a single time. This sequence joins TRBV7-9 and TRBJ2-3; 12 nucleotides align to TRBD2. The germline V gene has CDR1 SEHNR and CDR2 FQNEAQ (reference sequence). There are 16 residues in the CDR3. V shed 5 bases and J 5 bases; nucleotides not matched to a gene: 8. The CDR3 region is CASSPRTSGIGDTQYF. In nucleotides, the CDR3 is TGTGCCAGCAGCCCGAGGACTAGCGGGATAGGAGATACGCAGTATTTT.

The chain employs TRBV29-1 and TRBJ2-2, with TRBD2 matching 10 bases. The V segment lost 8 bases and the J segment 5 bases; nucleotides outside the gene matches: 11. In germline, CDR1 is SQVTM, CDR2 ANQGSEA. The CDR3 spans 15 residues. The CDR3 spells CSSTGASGGTGELFF. The CDR3 coding sequence is TGCAGCTCAACGGGGGCTAGCGGGGGAACCGGGGAGCTGTTTTTT.

A word on this clonotype: An end of the junction differs from the germline gene, which may be a read error. The chain employs TRBV2 and TRBJ1-2; D gene unclear. CDR1 is SNHLY and CDR2 is FYNNEI in the germline V gene. The CDR3 is 12 residues long. The chain's CDR3 is CASSEGRAGYTF. DNA for the CDR3: TGTGCCAGCAGCGAAGGGCGGGCAGGCTACACCTTC.

This clonotype was found a few times. The chain combines TRBV7-9 with TRBJ2-5, with D possibly being TRBD2 (5 bases). Trimming left V 2 bases short and J 5 bases short, with 6 bases between. The CDR3 runs 12 residues. The germline CDR1 and CDR2 sequences are SEHNR and FQNEAQ (reference sequence). The CDR3 protein is CASSLRGETQYF. The CDR3 nucleotides read TGTGCCAGCAGCTTACGGGGTGAGACCCAGTACTTC.

The V and J genes are TRBV15 and TRBJ2-5; D remains ambiguous. V was trimmed by 0 bases and J by 5 bases, leaving 7 bases between them. This CDR3 spans 13 amino acids. Germline CDR1 reads LNHNV; CDR2 reads YYDKDF (reference sequence). In DNA form, the CDR3 reads TGTGCCACCAGCAGAGATCATGGGGAGACCCAGTACTTC. Its translation: CATSRDHGETQYF.

This chain joins TRBV3-1 and TRBJ2-1; D gene unclear. Germline assignment: CDR1 LGHDT and CDR2 YNNKEL (reference sequence). This CDR3 has 11 residues. The V end was cut by 3 bases, the J end by 9 bases, with 6 bases between. This chain's CDR3 is CASSHNVEQFF. CDR3 coding DNA: TGTGCCAGCAGCCATAACGTTGAGCAGTTCTTC.

This clonotype was seen a few times. The chain combines TRBV7-8 with TRBJ2-5; possible D gene TRBD2, 5 bases. The CDR3 has 14 residues. The V and J ends lost 2 bases and 2 bases respectively, with 9 bases between them. Germline-derived CDR1 and CDR2 are SGHVS and FQNEAQ. CDR3 sequence (DNA): TGTGCCAGCAGCTTAAGACGGACTCAAGAGACCCAGTACTTC. Translating gives CASSLRRTQETQYF.

This chain joins TRBV30 and TRBJ2-7, with D perhaps matching TRBD2 (5 bases). Germline CDR1 is GTSNPN and CDR2 is SVGIG (reference sequence). Trimming left V 0 bases short and J 0 bases short, with 9 bases between. The CDR3 spans 14 residues. DNA of the CDR3: TGTGCCTGGAGTGTTACTAGGGACTCCTACGAGCAGTACTTC. As protein: CAWSVTRDSYEQYF. Combining the CDR3 with reference TRBV30 and TRBJ2-7 gives the whole variable domain SQTIHQWPATLVQPVGSPLSLECTVEGTSNPNLYWYRQAAGRGLQLLFYSVGIGQISSEVPQNLSASRPQDRQFILSSKKLLLSDSGFYLCAWSVTRDSYEQYFGPGTRLTVT.

The chain carries TRBV7-9 and TRBJ1-2; D might be TRBD1 (6 bases). Germline-derived CDR1 and CDR2 are SEHNR and FQNEAQ (reference sequence). The V end was cut by 1 base, the J end by 7 bases, with 13 bases between. The CDR3 sequence is 14 residues long. This CDR3 reads CASSLVRGHGGYTF. CDR3 coding DNA: TGTGCCAGCAGCTTAGTGCGGGGGCACGGTGGCTACACCTTC.

The chain joins TRBV12-1 to TRBJ2-1; TRBD2 reflects the table's D call only, with no check against the DNA. TRBV12-1 is reported as a pseudogene. This CDR3 contains 19 residues. The chain's CDR3 is CASSYPGLARRSSYNEQFF. The CDR3 nucleotides read TGTGCCAGCAGCTATCCGGGACTAGCTCGTCGGAGCTCCTACAATGAGCAGTTCTTC.

The chain recombines TRBV3-1 with TRBJ1-1; tentative D call: TRBD1 (5 bases). The germline V gene has CDR1 LGHDT and CDR2 YNNKEL (reference sequence). The CDR3 has 14 amino acids. Deletions cut 4 bases from V and 1 base from J, with 10 bases between. The CDR3: CASSPGRKNTEAFF. CDR3 sequence (DNA): TGTGCCAGCAGCCCGGGACGGAAGAACACTGAAGCTTTCTTT.

This sequence joins TRBV27 and TRBJ2-5; 14 bases fit TRBD2. The length of the CDR3 is 18 residues. Germline-derived CDR1 and CDR2 are MNHEY and SMNVEV (reference sequence). Trimming cost V 5 bases and J 0 bases; bases outside gene matches: 8. The CDR3 loop is CASSPHRTSGGYQETQYF. DNA of the CDR3: TGTGCCAGCAGTCCGCATAGGACTAGCGGGGGGTACCAAGAGACCCAGTACTTC.